The clone carrying this T cell receptor beta chain was observed a few times. The data stem from a study of blood T cell repertoires in COVID-19. In the study overall: Sites across the United States, Italy and Spain contributed samples from acute and convalescent COVID-19. In each case, the material was cDNA or gDNA derived from T cells, B-cell-depleted T cells, or PBMCs.

Original handling: For nucleated cells, counts were estimated from reference gene primer amplification. Generated by immunoSEQ multiplex PCR, the TCRdb table keeps only in-frame clones and is missing some. The DNA was the basis for D and trimming; V, J and clone size are from that table. Of some 200,000 clones in the sample, 82% were seen once. Germline CDR1 MDHEN, CDR2 SYDVKM. The CDR3 is 15 residues long. V lost 5 bases, J lost 2 bases, and 13 bases lay in between. This chain joins TRBV28 and TRBJ1-5; no firm D call. The receptor's source is a human donor with acute or convalescent COVID-19. The donor label of this sample is uncertain. The sequenced material came from peripheral blood. The CDR3 nucleotides read TGTGCCAGCAGTACCCCGGGTAGAGGCAATCAGCCCCAGCATTTT. This codes for CASSTPGRGNQPQHF.